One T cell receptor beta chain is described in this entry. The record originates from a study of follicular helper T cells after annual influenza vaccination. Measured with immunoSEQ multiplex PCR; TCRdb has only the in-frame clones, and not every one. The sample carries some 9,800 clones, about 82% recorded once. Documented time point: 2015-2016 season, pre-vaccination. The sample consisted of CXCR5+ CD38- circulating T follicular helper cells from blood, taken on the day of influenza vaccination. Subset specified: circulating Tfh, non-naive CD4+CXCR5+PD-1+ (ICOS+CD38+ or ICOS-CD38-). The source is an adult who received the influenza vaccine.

CDR3 in DNA: TGTGCCTGGAGTGGGGGTTTGGAGGAGACCCAGTACTTC. It specifies CAWSGGLEETQYF. The chain carries TRBV30 and TRBJ2-5; no firm D call. The V gene's germline CDR1 is GTSNPN and CDR2 SVGIG (reference sequence). This CDR3 spans 13 amino acids. V lost 1 base and J 5 bases, leaving 11 bases between the germline ends.